These 15 T cell receptor beta chains originate from one sample sequenced in a study of T cells in Graves' hyperthyroidism and ophthalmopathy (dated by TCRdb to the late 2010s). Libraries came from multiplex PCR. The run used an Illumina HiSeq 2000. TCR beta CDR3 regions were amplified from RNA transcripts. For the first round of RT-PCR on the TCR CDR3, the HTBI primer set was used together with the Qiagen OneStep RT-PCR kit. TCRdb handled the public reads itself, with Q25 trimming in fastp and clone calling in MiXCR, and kept productive beta chains. Records with the same CDR3 protein are collapsed into one entry carrying the most frequent genes and DNA. For this sample there are 300,000 to 450,000 distinct CDR3 sequences; about 14% appear just once. Of the sample, 9.5% to 12% falls within the top ten clones. Sequenced sample: blood. Every receptor here comes from a woman in her fifties or sixties with Graves' hyperthyroidism.

This clonotype showed up many times. The gene calls are TRBV20-1 and TRBJ2-7; D perhaps matches TRBD2 (5 bases). V was cut by 2 bases and J by 3 bases, with 11 bases left in between. Germline V lookup: CDR1 DFQATT, CDR2 SNEGSKA (reference sequence). The CDR3 sequence is 13 residues long. The CDR3 loop reads CSARSGNLYEQYF. The CDR3, as DNA: TGCAGTGCTAGAAGCGGAAACCTCTACGAGCAGTACTTC.

Ten or more counts support this clonotype. The rearrangement links TRBV19 to TRBJ2-7, with 8 bases aligning to TRBD1. Germline V lookup: CDR1 LNHDA, CDR2 SQIVND (reference sequence). The V gene end was trimmed by 5 bases and the J gene end by 5 bases; junction bases not matched to a gene: 5. CDR3 length: 13 residues. The CDR3, as DNA: TGTGCCAGTAGTGGACAGGGTCTCGACGAGCAGTACTTC. Its protein product is CASSGQGLDEQYF.

This clonotype was counted many times. V gene TRBV2 combines with J gene TRBJ2-5, with 7 positions matching TRBD1. V gave up 8 bases and J gave up 1 base; unmatched junction bases: 7. CDR3 size: 14 residues. Germline V CDR1 and CDR2: SNHLY, FYNNEI. CDR3 protein: CASLRDSFQETQYF. The CDR3 nucleotides are TGTGCCAGCCTTAGGGACAGTTTCCAAGAGACCCAGTACTTC.

This clonotype was counted many times. This rearrangement joins TRBV30 to TRBJ2-1, with D perhaps TRBD1 or TRBD2 (5 bases each). Trimming left V 4 bases short and J 8 bases short, with 9 bases between. The CDR3 has 11 amino acids. Germline loops: CDR1 GTSNPN, CDR2 SVGIG (reference sequence). The chain's CDR3 is CAWTGRDEQFF. CDR3 sequence (DNA): TGTGCCTGGACGGGGCGCGATGAGCAGTTCTTC.

This clonotype has ten or more counts. The chain combines TRBV5-1 with TRBJ2-1; D not certain. Germline CDR1 SGHRS, CDR2 YFSETQ. The germline V and J ends were trimmed by 2 bases and 7 bases, with 10 bases remaining between them. There are 13 residues in the CDR3. The CDR3 is CASSLSYGNEQFF. Here the CDR3 DNA reads TGCGCCAGCAGCTTATCATACGGGAATGAGCAGTTCTTC.

This clonotype was seen ten or more times. The gene calls are TRBV7-3 and TRBJ2-3; 10 positions match TRBD2. CDR1 is SGHTA and CDR2 is FQGTGA in the germline V gene. V lost 2 bases, J lost 4 bases, and 6 bases stayed unmatched. This CDR3 is 16 amino acids long. CDR3: CASSLVPSGSADTQYF. Here the CDR3 DNA reads TGTGCCAGCAGCTTAGTTCCTAGCGGGAGTGCAGATACGCAGTATTTT.

This chain joins TRBV20-1 and TRBJ2-5; the match to TRBD2 covers 9 bases. The CDR3 covers 18 residues. With 4 bases clipped from V and 4 bases from J, the junction kept 19 bases outside the gene matches. CDR1 is DFQATT and CDR2 is SNEGSKA in the germline V gene (reference sequence). The CDR3 spells CSANPIGSGGFGGETQYF. The DNA for the CDR3 is TGCAGTGCTAACCCTATAGGTAGCGGGGGTTTTGGTGGAGAGACCCAGTACTTC.

This clonotype has at least ten counts. The genes are TRBV4-1 and TRBJ1-1; weak D call: TRBD1 (5 bases). The CDR3 runs to 12 residues. The germline V gene has CDR1 MGHRA and CDR2 YSYEKL. The germline V and J ends were trimmed by 4 bases and 7 bases, with 10 bases remaining between them. CDR3 in amino acids: CASSLRDSEAFF. The CDR3 DNA follows: TGCGCCAGCAGCCTTCGTGACAGTGAAGCTTTCTTT.

In its sample, this clonotype was seen many times. The rearrangement links TRBV20-1 to TRBJ2-3; 11 positions match TRBD2. With V trimmed by 4 bases and J by 5 bases, 5 bases remained unmatched. The CDR3 is 14 amino acids. Germline CDR1 reads DFQATT; CDR2 reads SNEGSKA (reference sequence). The CDR3 region is CSANLAGGGDTQYF. As DNA, the CDR3 is TGCAGTGCTAATCTAGCGGGAGGCGGAGATACGCAGTATTTT.

There are many counts of this clonotype. The genes are TRBV5-6 and TRBJ1-1; D is ambiguous. CDR1 SGHDT and CDR2 YYEEEE come from the germline V gene. CDR3 length equals 13 residues. The V end lost 2 bases, the J end lost 1 base, and 6 bases lay between the germline ends. Here the CDR3 DNA reads TGTGCCAGCAGCTTCCTACAGAACACTGAAGCTTTCTTT. It translates to CASSFLQNTEAFF. The complete variable domain, with remaining parts taken from reference TRBV5-6 and TRBJ1-1, reads DAGVTQSPTHLIKTRGQQVTLRCSPKSGHDTVSWYQQALGQGPQFIFQYYEEEERQRGNFPDRFSGHQFPNYSSELNVNALLLGDSALYLCASSFLQNTEAFFGQGTRLTVV.

The table lists this clonotype with many counts. Here the CDR3 reads CSARDYRETQYF. The CDR3 DNA reads TGCAGTGCGAGGGACTACCGAGAGACCCAGTACTTC. The chain joins TRBV20-1 to TRBJ2-5; 7 bases agree with TRBD2. Germline V lookup: CDR1 DFQATT, CDR2 SNEGSKA (reference sequence). CDR3 length: 12 residues. After removal of 6 bases from V and 4 bases from J, the junction contained 5 bases not matched to a gene.

This clonotype showed up many times. This sequence joins TRBV5-1 and TRBJ2-3; 12 positions match TRBD2. The germline CDR1 and CDR2 sequences are SGHRS and YFSETQ. This CDR3 comprises 18 residues. V lost 4 bases to trimming and J lost 0 bases; unmatched junction nucleotides: 9. The CDR3 sequence: CASSPRTSGAASTDTQYF. In DNA form, the CDR3 reads TGCGCCAGCAGCCCAAGGACTAGCGGGGCAGCGAGCACAGATACGCAGTATTTT.

This clonotype appeared a few times. The chain links TRBV11-2 to TRBJ2-7; 8 positions agree with TRBD2. Germline loops: CDR1 SGHAT, CDR2 FQNNGV. V shed 5 bases and J 6 bases; nucleotides not matched to a gene: 0. The CDR3 has 11 amino acids. The CDR3 here is CASSAGGEQYF. The CDR3 DNA sequence: TGTGCCAGCAGCGCGGGAGGCGAGCAGTACTTC.

Many counts were recorded for this clonotype. The genes are TRBV7-9 and TRBJ2-7, with D possibly matching TRBD2 (5 bases). The CDR3 totals 12 residues. In germline, CDR1 is SEHNR, CDR2 FQNEAQ (reference sequence). With 3 bases removed from V and 8 bases from J, the gap between germline ends came to 11 bases. Here the CDR3 reads CASSFSGSQQYF. CDR3 nucleotides: TGTGCCAGCAGCTTCAGTGGGAGCCAGCAGTACTTC.

A few counts support this clonotype. One end of the junction is discordant with germline, which a read error may explain. The chain combines TRBV6-1 with TRBJ1-2; possibly TRBD1 for D (5 bases). The CDR3 length is 14 residues. Germline loops: CDR1 MNHNS, CDR2 SASEGT. For the CDR3, the DNA is TGTGCCAGCAGAGAAGGGACTCCCGCCTATGGCTACACCTTC. It yields the protein CASREGTPAYGYTF.